Here is one T cell receptor (beta chain) with its context. Its specificity is unknown. Here immunoSEQ multiplex PCR was the method, and the copy in TCRdb shows in-frame clones only, minus some. The table lists 50,000 or so clones, around 90% of them singletons. Peripheral blood came from all dose cohorts at three timepoints. The CDR3 extends over 14 amino acids. CDR1 is SGHRS and CDR2 is YFSETQ in the germline V gene. V was clipped by 3 bases and J by 4 bases; unmatched bases: 3. This entry is derived from a study of OX40 agonist ivuxolimab in advanced cancers. The study's findings and limits: Clonal expansion by week 6 occurred in CD4+ and CD8+ blood T cells (at 0.1 to 3.0 mg/kg). The expanded peripheral T cells' antigen specificity was not determined.

The TCR was taken from an adult with an advanced solid tumor such as melanoma, head and neck, liver or kidney cancer. Sequences were derived from CD4+ or CD8+ T cells sorted from blood, sampled in a trial of the OX40 agonist ivuxolimab. The chain joins TRBV5-1 to TRBJ2-3, with TRBD1 matching over 9 bases. CDR3 bases: TGCGCCAGCAGCTCCGACAGGGGGGCAGATACGCAGTATTTT. As protein: CASSSDRGADTQYF.